This TCR beta chain is drawn from a study of post-analysis software for immune sequencing data. Notes on the study in general: Those with multiple sclerosis, the patient group, showed significantly lower normalized Chao1 diversity than controls. There were roughly five TRBV segments more frequent in patients than controls, and TRBV5-6, TRBV5-1 and TRBV20-1 were among them. Samples sharing a preparation batch grouped tightly together when assessed by F measure.

Comments on this clonotype: Its specificity is unknown.

The CDR3 is 15 amino acids. Deletions cut 1 base from V and 10 bases from J, with 20 bases between. Looked up from germline, CDR1 is SGHTA and CDR2 is FQGNSA. Unique molecular identifiers featured in each of the TCR beta cDNA libraries. When 1 to 10 million T cells were used, they gave a few hundred thousand cDNA molecules. TCRdb re-derived calls from the PCR reads in MiXCR, one entry per CDR3 protein. The sample consists of some 800,000 distinct CDR3 sequences, just over 45% of them appearing once. The source of this sequence is a girl aged 5 to 17 with multiple sclerosis. The V and J genes are TRBV7-2 and TRBJ2-7; a weak D match, TRBD2 (5 bases). What was sequenced was blood. The CDR3 DNA reads as TGTGCCAGCAGCTTAGGAGGGCCGCCTCAAGTCGGCCAGTACTTC. Protein: CASSLGGPPQVGQYF.